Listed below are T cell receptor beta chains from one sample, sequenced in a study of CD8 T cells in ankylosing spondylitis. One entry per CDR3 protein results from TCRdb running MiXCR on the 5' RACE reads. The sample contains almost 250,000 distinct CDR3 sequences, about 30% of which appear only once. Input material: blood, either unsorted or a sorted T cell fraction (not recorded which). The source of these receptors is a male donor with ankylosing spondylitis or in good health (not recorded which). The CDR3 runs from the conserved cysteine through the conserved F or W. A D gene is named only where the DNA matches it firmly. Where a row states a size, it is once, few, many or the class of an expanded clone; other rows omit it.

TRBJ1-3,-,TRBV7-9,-,CASKEASGNTIYF,TGTGCCAGCAAGGAGGCGTCTGGAAACACCATATATTTT
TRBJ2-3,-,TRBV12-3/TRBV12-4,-,CASRPGQSTDTQYF,TGTGCCAGCAGACCAGGACAGAGCACAGATACGCAGTATTTT
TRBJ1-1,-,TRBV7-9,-,CASSSLSVGQMNTEAFF,TGTGCCAGCAGCTCCCTATCAGTAGGGCAAATGAACACTGAAGCTTTCTTT
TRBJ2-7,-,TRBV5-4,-,CASSFEGSYEQYF,TGTGCCAGCAGCTTTGAAGGCTCCTACGAGCAGTACTTC
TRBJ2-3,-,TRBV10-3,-,CATVPGGPTDTQYF,TGTGCCACCGTACCCGGCGGCCCCACAGATACGCAGTATTTT
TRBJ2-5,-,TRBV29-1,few,CSVDVGGGETQYF,TGCAGCGTTGACGTGGGCGGGGGCGAGACCCAGTACTTC
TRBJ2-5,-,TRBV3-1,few,CASSPNIETQYF,TGTGCCAGCAGCCCAAACATCGAGACCCAGTACTTC
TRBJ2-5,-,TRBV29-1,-,CSVIGTPETQYF,TGCAGCGTTATTGGGACTCCGGAGACCCAGTACTTC
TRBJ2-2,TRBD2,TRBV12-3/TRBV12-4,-,CASSSRGGGLTGELFF,TGTGCCAGCAGTTCCCGGGGCGGGGGGCTAACCGGGGAGCTGTTTTTT
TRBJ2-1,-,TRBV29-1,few,CSDLGRNNEQFF,TGCAGCGACCTCGGGCGGAACAATGAGCAGTTCTTC
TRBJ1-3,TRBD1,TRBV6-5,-,CASSYSGQGISGNTIYF,TGTGCCAGCAGTTACTCGGGACAGGGTATCTCTGGAAACACCATATATTTT
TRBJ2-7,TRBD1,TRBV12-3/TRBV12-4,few,CASNQGANEQYF,TGTGCCAGCAATCAGGGGGCCAACGAGCAGTACTTC